The 19 T cell receptor beta chains presented below share a single source sample, sequenced in a study of read filtering for tumor transcriptome and immune sequencing. Molecular barcoded adaptors covering alpha/delta and beta/gamma chains were used on around 370 ng RNA. TCRdb reanalysed the reads using MiXCR and keeps one entry per CDR3 protein. The profile covers around 140,000 distinct CDR3 sequences, with roughly 13% appearing a single time and under 9% taken by the ten largest. Sequencing was done on a sample of a population of CD138-negative cells sorted from bone marrow. The receptors shown here come from a donor at least 40 years old with multiple myeloma.

The table lists this clonotype with many counts. The V call is TRBV20-1, the J call TRBJ1-4; the D is unclear. V lost 3 bases and J lost 8, with 13 bases in between. CDR1 is DFQATT, CDR2 SNEGSKA, per germline (reference sequence). The CDR3 has 13 residues. The CDR3 DNA reads TGCAGTGCTAGTGACCTGACTGGGGAAAAACTGTTTTTT. Its protein product is CSASDLTGEKLFF.

This clonotype was recorded at least ten times. V usage is TRBV9 and J usage is TRBJ1-1; D uncertain. Germline CDR1 SGDLS, CDR2 YYNGEE. The CDR3 runs 14 residues. V lost 2 bases to trimming and J lost 0 bases, with 8 bases between them. The DNA for the CDR3 is TGTGCCAGCAGCGTTGGGGTTTTGAACACTGAAGCTTTCTTT. Encoded protein: CASSVGVLNTEAFF.

This clonotype has at least ten counts. The V and J genes are TRBV5-5 and TRBJ2-2, with D maybe TRBD1 (5 bases). In germline, CDR1 is SGHKS, CDR2 YYEKEE (reference sequence). The CDR3 is made up of 15 amino acids. Trimming cost V 1 base and J 4 bases, with 11 bases left between them. The CDR3 DNA sequence: TGTGCCAGCAGCTTGCGGCCAGGGCCCACCGGGGAGCTGTTTTTT. Protein: CASSLRPGPTGELFF.

The sample holds many counts of this clonotype. This chain links TRBV12-3 or TRBV12-4 with TRBJ1-2; tentative D call: TRBD1 (5 bases). The CDR3 runs to 14 residues. V was clipped by 7 bases and J by 4 bases, with 16 bases between them. In DNA form, the CDR3 reads TGTGCCAGCACTCCCGGTTGGGGCAGCTATGGCTACACCTTC. It is translated as CASTPGWGSYGYTF.

Note on this clonotype: This may be a read error, as it is one base from a much larger clone. The chain couples TRBV7-3 to TRBJ2-1; 10 positions agree with TRBD2. The germline gives CDR1 SGHTA, CDR2 FQGTGA. The CDR3 sequence is 16 residues long. CDR3 DNA: TGTGCCAGCAGCTTGGGTCGGCTAGCGGGAGTCAATGAGCAGCTCTTC. Its translation: CASSLGRLAGVNEQLF. The full variable domain, rest sourced from reference TRBV7-3 and TRBJ2-1, is GAGVSQTPSNKVTEKGKYVELRCDPISGHTALYWYRQSLGQGPEFLIYFQGTGAADDSGLPNDRFFAVRPEGSVSTLKIQRTERGDSAVYLCASSLGRLAGVNEQLFGPGTRLTVL.

This clonotype has at least ten counts. The chain combines TRBV6-1 with TRBJ2-1; D might be TRBD2 (5 bases). V shed 4 bases and J shed 8 bases, with 18 bases lying between them. Germline CDR1 MNHNS, CDR2 SASEGT. The CDR3 has 15 amino acids. The CDR3 nucleotides are TGTGCCAGCAGTGGCGAGCGGCCAAACTATTATGAGCAGTTCTTC. Translation: CASSGERPNYYEQFF.

Worth noting for this clonotype: Possible read error: a much larger clone is one base away. In this CDR3 the conserved last residue, phenylalanine or tryptophan, is missing, so a read error is likely. The CDR3 loop reads CASSPGLAGGKETQYL. CDR3 bases: TGTGCCAGCAGCCCCGGACTAGCGGGAGGGAAAGAGACCCAGTACCTC. This chain links TRBV7-2 with TRBJ2-5, with TRBD2 identical over 15 bases. The germline V gene has CDR1 SGHTA and CDR2 FQGNSA. Trimming took 5 bases from V and 3 from J; bases not matched to a gene: 4. The CDR3 loop spans 16 amino acids.

This clonotype has a count of ten or more. The gene calls are TRBV6-5 and TRBJ1-5; D unclear. Trimming removed 6 bases at V and 0 bases at J, with 6 bases between. This CDR3 comprises 13 residues. Germline CDR1 MNHEY, CDR2 SVGAGI. CDR3 nucleotide sequence: TGTGCCAGCAGCGACAATAGCAATCAGCCCCAGCATTTT. It translates to CASSDNSNQPQHF.

The sample holds many counts of this clonotype. V and J are TRBV27 and TRBJ2-7; tentatively, D is TRBD1 (6 bases). The CDR3 has 15 amino acids. V was shortened by 5 bases and J by 5 bases, with 19 bases between the two germline ends. The germline gives CDR1 MNHEY, CDR2 SMNVEV (reference sequence). The CDR3 bases are TGTGCCAGCAGTACCACCCGACAGGCCCGTCACGAGCAGTACTTC. Protein sequence: CASSTTRQARHEQYF.

This clonotype was counted a few times. CDR3 sequence: CASSLEDSVFTEAFF. The CDR3 DNA reads TGTGCCAGCAGCCTAGAAGACAGCGTTTTCACTGAAGCTTTCTTT. This chain joins TRBV9 and TRBJ1-1; D might be TRBD1 (5 bases). Per the germline V gene, CDR1 is SGDLS and CDR2 is YYNGEE. Deletions cut 4 bases from V and 4 bases from J, with 17 bases between. The CDR3 is 15 residues long.

This clonotype was counted ten times or more. The V gene is TRBV20-1, the J gene TRBJ2-7; D possibly matches TRBD1 or TRBD2 (5 bases each). V lost 0 bases to trimming and J lost 0 bases, with 15 bases between them. The CDR3 covers 16 residues. Per germline, CDR1 DFQATT and CDR2 SNEGSKA (reference sequence). CDR3 in amino acids: CSARDMTGRFSYEQYF. CDR3 coding DNA: TGCAGTGCTAGAGATATGACGGGACGCTTCTCCTACGAGCAGTACTTC.

This clonotype appeared many times. The V gene is TRBV7-9, the J gene TRBJ2-1, with TRBD1 matching 9 bases. Germline V CDR1 and CDR2: SEHNR, FQNEAQ (reference sequence). This CDR3 has 16 amino acids. Germline trimming cut 5 bases from V and 0 bases from J; bases unmatched to any gene: 5. CDR3 in DNA: TGTGCCAGCAGCCGGGACAGGGAGAGCTCCTACAATGAGCAGTTCTTC. Translation: CASSRDRESSYNEQFF.

Many counts were recorded for this clonotype. The CDR3 protein is CSARDPSGKYNEQFF. The CDR3, as DNA: TGCAGTGCTAGAGATCCCAGCGGGAAATACAATGAGCAGTTCTTC. The chain is built from TRBV20-1 and TRBJ2-1; 7 positions agree with TRBD2. Germline CDR1 and CDR2: DFQATT and SNEGSKA (reference sequence). This CDR3 contains 15 residues. J gave up 4 bases and V 0 bases, and 6 bases lay outside the gene matches.

This clonotype has ten or more counts. This chain links TRBV6-2 or TRBV6-3 with TRBJ2-1; 10 positions agree with TRBD1. Per the germline V gene, CDR1 is MNHEY and CDR2 is SVGEGT. Trimming took 5 bases from V and 5 from J; bases not matched to a gene: 12. There are 17 residues in the CDR3. The CDR3 reads CASSRMTGGEVNNEQFF. CDR3 in DNA: TGTGCCAGCAGTCGAATGACAGGGGGCGAAGTTAACAATGAGCAGTTCTTC.

This clonotype was observed many times. The J gene is TRBJ2-7, the V gene TRBV5-5; 9 bases align to TRBD1. Trimming at V came to 3 bases and at J to 5 bases, leaving 15 bases not matched to a gene. This CDR3 is built from 17 residues. Germline values: CDR1 SGHKS, CDR2 YYEKEE (reference sequence). The CDR3 reads CASSSLATGTGSHEQYF. CDR3 nucleotide sequence: TGTGCCAGCAGCTCCCTCGCCACCGGGACAGGGTCCCACGAGCAGTACTTC.

This clonotype was observed at least ten times. V and J are TRBV4-1 and TRBJ2-1; perhaps TRBD1 as D (6 bases). The CDR3 has 16 amino acids. The V and J ends lost 3 bases and 0 bases respectively, with 12 bases between them. Germline CDR1 and CDR2: MGHRA and YSYEKL. As DNA, the CDR3 is TGCGCCAGCAGCCAGGGGGCTCCTAGCTCCTACAATGAGCAGTTCTTC. Protein sequence: CASSQGAPSSYNEQFF.

This clonotype has at least ten counts. The rearrangement links TRBV29-1 to TRBJ2-5; TRBD1 matches 12 bases. The CDR3 is 14 amino acids. J lost 5 bases, V lost 6 bases, and 7 bases had no gene match. Germline lookup yields CDR1 SQVTM and CDR2 ANQGSEA. DNA of the CDR3: TGCAGCGTCCCCGGGACAGGGGGCAGGGAGACCCAGTACTTC. Encoded protein: CSVPGTGGRETQYF. The full variable domain, rest sourced from reference TRBV29-1 and TRBJ2-5, is SAVISQKPSRDICQRGTSLTIQCQVDSQVTMMFWYRQQPGQSLTLIATANQGSEATYESGFVIDKFPISRPNLTFSTLTVSNMSPEDSSIYLCSVPGTGGRETQYFGPGTRLLVL.

This clonotype has only a few counts. The V and J genes are TRBV20-1 and TRBJ2-2; D is undetermined. This CDR3 has 16 residues. CDR1 is DFQATT, CDR2 SNEGSKA, per germline (reference sequence). V was cut by 3 bases and J by 2 bases, with 16 bases left in between. Here the CDR3 reads CSAREHHRINTGELFF. CDR3 DNA: TGCAGTGCTAGGGAACATCACAGAATCAACACCGGGGAGCTGTTTTTT.

This clonotype was observed at least ten times. The chain couples TRBV28 to TRBJ2-4; 12 bases fit TRBD2. The CDR3 is 20 residues long. From germline, CDR1 is MDHEN and CDR2 SYDVKM. The ends lost 5 bases at V and 0 bases at J; junction bases unmatched: 14. The CDR3 protein is CASSLRTSGVYHLAKNIQYF. Written as DNA, the CDR3 is TGTGCCAGCAGTCTCCGGACTAGCGGGGTGTATCATCTAGCCAAAAACATTCAGTACTTC. The variable domain in full, with the rest retrieved from reference TRBV28 and TRBJ2-4, is DVKVTQSSRYLVKRTGEKVFLECVQDMDHENMFWYRQDPGLGLRLIYFSYDVKMKEKGDIPEGYSVSREKKERFSLILESASTNQTSMYLCASSLRTSGVYHLAKNIQYFGAGTRLSVL.